The rows below give T cell receptor beta chains drawn from one sample of a study of blood T cell repertoires in COVID-19. Some clones are missing from TCRdb's copy, which holds only in-frame ones; the method was immunoSEQ multiplex PCR. This table holds 200,000 to 250,000 clones, less than 85% found once. The sample consisted of peripheral blood. The receptors were sampled from a woman aged 80 or over with COVID-19, enrolled during active disease. CDR3s include the opening cysteine and the closing phenylalanine or tryptophan. The order of the fields is CDR3 protein, CDR3 DNA, J gene, D gene, V gene, clone size. The D gene is left open where the match is weak. For some rows the clone size is stated as once, few or many, or as a class when expanded; others skip it.

CDR3aa: CASSLNRVFNEQFF
CDR3nt: TGTGCCAGCAGCTTAAACCGGGTGTTCAATGAGCAGTTCTTC
j_gene: TRBJ2-1
d_gene: -
v_gene: TRBV7-2
abundance: -

CDR3aa: CAACVRDRGFHGYTF
CDR3nt: TGTGCCGCCTGCGTGAGGGACAGGGGTTTTCATGGCTACACCTTC
j_gene: TRBJ1-2
d_gene: TRBD1
v_gene: TRBV5-6
abundance: once

CDR3aa: CASSLIGGREETQYF
CDR3nt: TGTGCCAGCAGCTTGATCGGCGGGAGAGAAGAGACCCAGTACTTC
j_gene: TRBJ2-5
d_gene: TRBD2
v_gene: TRBV28
abundance: -

CDR3aa: CASSLPYRGDGTEAFF
CDR3nt: TGTGCCAGCAGCTTGCCATACAGGGGGGACGGCACTGAAGCTTTCTTT
j_gene: TRBJ1-1
d_gene: TRBD1
v_gene: TRBV7-9
abundance: -

CDR3aa: CASSPQGETQYF
CDR3nt: TGTGCCAGCAGCCCCCAGGGGGAGACCCAGTACTTC
j_gene: TRBJ2-5
d_gene: -
v_gene: TRBV7-8
abundance: once

CDR3aa: CASSPGTGVYGYTF
CDR3nt: TGTGCCAGCAGTCCCGGGACAGGAGTCTATGGCTACACCTTC
j_gene: TRBJ1-2
d_gene: TRBD1
v_gene: TRBV6-6
abundance: -

CDR3aa: CASSGRDTGANVLTF
CDR3nt: TGTGCCAGCAGCGGACGGGACACTGGGGCCAACGTCCTGACTTTC
j_gene: TRBJ2-6
d_gene: -
v_gene: TRBV5-4
abundance: -

CDR3aa: CASSYYNGYTF
CDR3nt: TGTGCCAGCAGTTATTATAATGGCTACACCTTC
j_gene: TRBJ1-2
d_gene: -
v_gene: TRBV12-3/TRBV12-4
abundance: -

CDR3aa: CASSPRTGKGYTF
CDR3nt: TGTGCCAGCAGTCCGAGGACAGGTAAAGGCTACACCTTC
j_gene: TRBJ1-2
d_gene: TRBD1
v_gene: TRBV3-1/TRBV3-2
abundance: -

CDR3aa: CASRSGFGELFF
CDR3nt: TGTGCCAGCAGAAGCGGGTTCGGGGAGCTGTTTTTT
j_gene: TRBJ2-2
d_gene: -
v_gene: TRBV6-4
abundance: -

CDR3aa: CASSPDRNYGYTF
CDR3nt: TGTGCCAGCAGCCCCGACAGAAACTATGGCTACACCTTC
j_gene: TRBJ1-2
d_gene: -
v_gene: TRBV7-3
abundance: -

CDR3aa: CASSYSVLAGGHEQYF
CDR3nt: TGTGCCAGCAGTTACTCGGTCCTAGCGGGGGGGCACGAGCAGTACTTC
j_gene: TRBJ2-7
d_gene: TRBD2
v_gene: TRBV6-5
abundance: -

CDR3aa: CASSYSDRVRGYTF
CDR3nt: TGTGCCAGCAGTTACTCGGACAGGGTCCGTGGCTACACCTTC
j_gene: TRBJ1-2
d_gene: TRBD1
v_gene: TRBV6-5
abundance: -

CDR3aa: CASSPGGMGGLETQYF
CDR3nt: TGCGCCAGCAGCCCGGGGGGTATGGGGGGGCTGGAGACCCAGTACTTC
j_gene: TRBJ2-5
d_gene: -
v_gene: TRBV4-1
abundance: -

CDR3aa: CASSANYQNGYTF
CDR3nt: TGTGCCAGCAGCGCCAACTACCAGAATGGCTACACCTTC
j_gene: TRBJ1-2
d_gene: -
v_gene: TRBV7-2
abundance: -

CDR3aa: CASSDHKTSGNEQFF
CDR3nt: TGTGCCAGCAGTGACCACAAAACTAGCGGTAATGAGCAGTTCTTC
j_gene: TRBJ2-1
d_gene: TRBD2
v_gene: TRBV6-1
abundance: -

CDR3aa: CASSLPGTSGYPNTGELFF
CDR3nt: TGTGCCAGCAGCTTACCCGGGACTAGCGGTTACCCGAACACCGGGGAGCTGTTTTTT
j_gene: TRBJ2-2
d_gene: TRBD2
v_gene: TRBV7-6
abundance: -

CDR3aa: CASSPGQGNYGYTF
CDR3nt: TGTGCCAGCAGTCCTGGACAGGGGAACTATGGCTACACCTTC
j_gene: TRBJ1-2
d_gene: TRBD1
v_gene: TRBV6-5
abundance: -

CDR3aa: CAIRDTGGNSPLHF
CDR3nt: TGTGCCATCAGGGACACGGGTGGAAATTCACCCCTCCACTTT
j_gene: TRBJ1-6
d_gene: -
v_gene: TRBV10-3
abundance: -

CDR3aa: CASTARGGQGDGYTF
CDR3nt: TGTGCCAGCACCGCCCGAGGGGGACAGGGAGATGGCTACACCTTC
j_gene: TRBJ1-2
d_gene: TRBD1
v_gene: TRBV6-6
abundance: -

CDR3aa: CASSSASSGLGDTQYF
CDR3nt: TGTGCCAGCAGCTCGGCTTCTAGCGGGCTGGGAGATACGCAGTATTTT
j_gene: TRBJ2-3
d_gene: TRBD2
v_gene: TRBV7-9
abundance: -

CDR3aa: CASSHKDRAPWTQYF
CDR3nt: TGTGCCAGCAGCCACAAGGACAGGGCCCCATGGACCCAGTACTTC
j_gene: TRBJ2-5
d_gene: TRBD1
v_gene: TRBV3-1/TRBV3-2
abundance: -

CDR3aa: CASKPRGALYNEQFF
CDR3nt: TGTGCCAGCAAGCCCCGCGGGGCGCTATACAATGAGCAGTTCTTC
j_gene: TRBJ2-1
d_gene: -
v_gene: TRBV6-5
abundance: -

CDR3aa: CASSSDRPINTGELFF
CDR3nt: TGTGCCAGCAGTTCGGACAGGCCGATTAACACCGGGGAGCTGTTTTTT
j_gene: TRBJ2-2
d_gene: TRBD1
v_gene: TRBV25-1
abundance: once

CDR3aa: CASSRASGRGNEQFF
CDR3nt: TGTGCCAGCAGTAGAGCTAGCGGGAGGGGCAATGAGCAGTTCTTC
j_gene: TRBJ2-1
d_gene: TRBD2
v_gene: TRBV6-6
abundance: -

CDR3aa: CASSQPRTTANTEAFF
CDR3nt: TGCGCCAGCAGCCAACCACGGACTACGGCGAACACTGAAGCTTTCTTT
j_gene: TRBJ1-1
d_gene: -
v_gene: TRBV4-1
abundance: -

CDR3aa: CASSYGGDTYEQYF
CDR3nt: TGCGCCAGCAGTTATGGGGGGGATACCTACGAGCAGTACTTC
j_gene: TRBJ2-7
d_gene: TRBD2
v_gene: TRBV5-1
abundance: -

CDR3aa: CASSDNNWGSGLFYEQYF
CDR3nt: TGTGCCAGCAGTGACAACAACTGGGGGAGCGGACTATTCTACGAGCAGTACTTC
j_gene: TRBJ2-7
d_gene: -
v_gene: TRBV6-4
abundance: -

CDR3aa: CASSPPLRGHSDGYTF
CDR3nt: TGTGCCAGCTCACCACCGCTCAGGGGGCATTCGGATGGCTACACCTTC
j_gene: TRBJ1-2
d_gene: TRBD1
v_gene: TRBV18
abundance: -

CDR3aa: CASSVATAKNIQYF
CDR3nt: TGCGCCAGCAGCGTAGCCACAGCCAAAAACATTCAGTACTTC
j_gene: TRBJ2-4
d_gene: -
v_gene: TRBV5-1
abundance: -

CDR3aa: CASSLSLGLAGGQETQYF
CDR3nt: TGCGCCAGCAGCTTATCCCTTGGACTAGCGGGGGGGCAAGAGACCCAGTACTTC
j_gene: TRBJ2-5
d_gene: TRBD2
v_gene: TRBV5-1
abundance: -

CDR3aa: CAISVGGSTDTQYF
CDR3nt: TGTGCCATCAGTGTGGGAGGGAGCACAGATACGCAGTATTTT
j_gene: TRBJ2-3
d_gene: TRBD2
v_gene: TRBV10-3
abundance: -

CDR3aa: CASTSSYNSPLHF
CDR3nt: TGTGCCAGTACGAGCTCCTATAATTCACCCCTCCACTTT
j_gene: TRBJ1-6
d_gene: -
v_gene: TRBV19
abundance: -

CDR3aa: CASGRLGNQPQHF
CDR3nt: TGTGCCAGCGGGAGGCTGGGCAATCAGCCCCAGCATTTT
j_gene: TRBJ1-5
d_gene: -
v_gene: TRBV6-5
abundance: -

CDR3aa: CASSLSGVVNTEAFF
CDR3nt: TGTGCCAGCAGTTTATCAGGGGTGGTGAACACTGAAGCTTTCTTT
j_gene: TRBJ1-1
d_gene: -
v_gene: TRBV27
abundance: -

CDR3aa: CASRMGTGGEKLFF
CDR3nt: TGTGCTTCCCGGATGGGGACAGGGGGCGAAAAACTGTTTTTT
j_gene: TRBJ1-4
d_gene: TRBD1
v_gene: TRBV6-5
abundance: few

CDR3aa: CARLREGRQPQHF
CDR3nt: TGTGCCCGGCTTCGGGAAGGGAGGCAGCCCCAGCATTTT
j_gene: TRBJ1-5
d_gene: -
v_gene: TRBV28
abundance: -

CDR3aa: CASKLQGSGEKLFF
CDR3nt: TGTGCCAGTAAATTACAGGGGTCGGGAGAAAAACTGTTTTTT
j_gene: TRBJ1-4
d_gene: TRBD1
v_gene: TRBV19
abundance: -

CDR3aa: CSVRVGTGSTGELFF
CDR3nt: TGCAGCGTCCGGGTCGGGACAGGCTCCACCGGGGAGCTGTTTTTT
j_gene: TRBJ2-2
d_gene: TRBD1
v_gene: TRBV29-1
abundance: many

CDR3aa: CASSYSQSPLHF
CDR3nt: TGTGCCAGCAGTTACTCACAGTCACCCCTCCACTTT
j_gene: TRBJ1-6
d_gene: -
v_gene: TRBV6-2/TRBV6-3
abundance: -

CDR3aa: CASSKEFGGAQLEKLFF
CDR3nt: TGTGCCAGCAGCAAAGAGTTCGGGGGGGCGCAACTGGAAAAACTGTTTTTT
j_gene: TRBJ1-4
d_gene: -
v_gene: TRBV21-1
abundance: -

CDR3aa: CASSDQGSPYNEQFF
CDR3nt: TGTGCCAGCAGTGATCAGGGGTCCCCCTACAATGAGCAGTTCTTC
j_gene: TRBJ2-1
d_gene: -
v_gene: TRBV2
abundance: -

CDR3aa: CASSLPQGARGYTF
CDR3nt: TGTGCCAGCAGCTTGCCACAGGGGGCGCGTGGCTACACCTTC
j_gene: TRBJ1-2
d_gene: TRBD1
v_gene: TRBV7-2
abundance: -

CDR3aa: CASSEGLAGSQSEQYF
CDR3nt: TGTGCCAGCAGTGAAGGCCTAGCGGGAAGTCAATCGGAGCAGTACTTC
j_gene: TRBJ2-7
d_gene: TRBD2
v_gene: TRBV6-1
abundance: -